Listed below are T cell receptor beta chains from one sample, sequenced in a study of blood T cell repertoires in COVID-19. Clones were read by immunoSEQ multiplex PCR, and TCRdb kept only the in-frame ones, dropping some. The sample records over 55,000 clones, about 90% being singletons. Sequenced sample: peripheral blood. Receptors were obtained from a man between 50 and 59 years old with active COVID-19. Both conserved end residues are part of each CDR3. D genes are given only for firm matches. The size entry is marked missing in some rows and otherwise reads once, few, many or a size class.

>TRBD1|TRBJ2-7|TRBV30|NA
CASLRDRGVYEQYF
TGTGCCTCTTTGCGGGACAGGGGGGTCTACGAGCAGTACTTC
>TRBD2|TRBJ2-1|TRBV27|NA
CASSPIAGGPDNEQFF
TGTGCCAGCAGTCCCATAGCGGGAGGGCCCGACAATGAGCAGTTCTTC
>NA|TRBJ1-2|TRBV28|NA
CASSIGANYGYTF
TGTGCCAGCAGCATCGGGGCTAACTATGGCTACACCTTC
>NA|TRBJ1-5|TRBV7-8|NA
CASSARGNQPQHF
TGTGCCAGCAGCGCTCGGGGGAATCAGCCCCAGCATTTT
>TRBD2|TRBJ2-3|TRBV3-1/TRBV3-2|once
CASSRSGGGDTQYF
TGTGCCAGCAGCCGAAGCGGGGGTGGAGATACGCAGTATTTT
>NA|TRBJ1-2|TRBV18|NA
CASSPKQTKNYGYTF
TGTGCCAGCTCACCCAAACAAACCAAGAACTATGGCTACACCTTC
>TRBD2|TRBJ2-2|TRBV27|NA
CASSQLSAGDIPGSTGELFF
TGTGCCAGCAGCCAACTCTCAGCGGGAGACATCCCGGGTAGCACCGGGGAGCTGTTTTTT
>NA|TRBJ1-4|TRBV9|NA
CASSVTANEKLFF
TGTGCCAGCAGCGTAACAGCTAATGAAAAACTGTTTTTT
>NA|TRBJ1-5|TRBV19|few
CSTGIVNQPQHF
TGTTCTACAGGGATAGTTAATCAGCCCCAGCATTTT
>TRBD1|TRBJ2-2|TRBV27|NA
CAPNAGGQGSTGELFF
TGTGCCCCCAATGCAGGGGGACAGGGGAGTACCGGGGAGCTGTTTTTT
>NA|TRBJ2-7|TRBV6-1|NA
CASSEDPGATYEQYF
TGTGCCAGCAGTGAAGATCCAGGGGCTACTTACGAGCAGTACTTC
>NA|TRBJ2-3|TRBV19|NA
CASSIGASRSTDTQYF
TGTGCCAGTAGTATAGGGGCTAGCCGGAGCACAGATACGCAGTATTTT
>TRBD2|TRBJ2-7|TRBV6-2/TRBV6-3|NA
CASSPLISGGHYEQYF
TGTGCCAGCAGCCCCTTAATCAGCGGGGGACACTACGAGCAGTACTTC
>TRBD1|TRBJ1-5|TRBV15|NA
CATNTGTGPYPDQPQHF
TGTGCCACAAACACCGGGACAGGCCCATACCCAGATCAGCCCCAGCATTTT
>NA|TRBJ1-3|TRBV16|NA
CASSQSSSRAGNTIYF
TGTGCCAGCAGCCAATCATCCAGTCGGGCTGGAAACACCATATATTTT
>NA|TRBJ1-4|TRBV4-1|NA
CASSKTDTNEKLFF
TGCGCCAGCAGCAAGACAGACACTAATGAAAAACTGTTTTTT
>TRBD2|TRBJ2-2|TRBV7-3|NA
CASSLKASGGYNTGELFF
TGTGCCAGCAGCTTAAAGGCTAGCGGGGGATATAACACCGGGGAGCTGTTTTTT
>TRBD1|TRBJ2-7|TRBV7-2|NA
CASSPVGQGEYEQYF
TGTGCCAGCAGCCCAGTAGGACAGGGGGAATACGAGCAGTACTTC
>TRBD1|TRBJ2-5|TRBV3-1/TRBV3-2|NA
CASRPDRGRRKETQYF
TGTGCCAGCAGACCGGACAGGGGGCGCAGGAAAGAGACCCAGTACTTC
>TRBD2|TRBJ2-5|TRBV4-3|NA
CASSQERGGRGQYF
TGCGCCAGCAGCCAAGAACGGGGGGGCCGTGGACAGTACTTC
>TRBD1|TRBJ1-1|TRBV19|few
CASSSYRGLDTEAFF
TGTGCCAGTAGTAGCTACAGGGGGCTCGACACTGAAGCTTTCTTT
>NA|TRBJ1-2|TRBV29-1|NA
CSVVTGDNYGYTF
TGCAGCGTTGTAACAGGTGATAACTATGGCTACACCTTC
>TRBD1|TRBJ1-1|TRBV28|NA
CASTLRTGGITEAFF
TGTGCCAGCACCCTAAGGACAGGGGGCATCACTGAAGCTTTCTTT
>NA|TRBJ2-1|TRBV2|NA
CASSALATYNEQFF
TGTGCCAGCAGTGCCCTAGCGACCTACAATGAGCAGTTCTTC
>TRBD2|TRBJ2-5|TRBV5-1|NA
CASTTEGGQETQYF
TGCGCCAGCACCACAGAGGGAGGGCAAGAGACCCAGTACTTC
>TRBD1|TRBJ2-3|TRBV19|NA
CASSIRGRGTDTQYF
TGTGCCAGTAGTATCAGGGGGAGAGGAACAGATACGCAGTATTTT
>TRBD1|TRBJ1-1|TRBV4-3|NA
CASSQDPGQEATEAFF
TGCGCCAGCAGCCAAGATCCGGGACAGGAGGCCACTGAAGCTTTCTTT
>NA|TRBJ2-3|TRBV6-5|NA
CASSYLDTQYF
TGTGCCAGCAGTTACCTGGATACGCAGTATTTT
>NA|TRBJ1-1|TRBV19|NA
CASSYMTDEAFF
TGTGCCAGTAGTTATATGACAGATGAAGCTTTCTTT
>TRBD2|TRBJ2-6|TRBV19|NA
CASLPGGAGANVLTF
TGTGCCAGTCTACCGGGAGGAGCTGGGGCCAACGTCCTGACTTTC
>TRBD1|TRBJ2-7|TRBV28|NA
CASSLFPDRDSYEQYF
TGTGCCAGCAGTTTATTCCCGGACAGGGACAGTTACGAGCAGTACTTC
>TRBD1|TRBJ2-6|TRBV7-9|NA
CASSLEVWTGELTNVLTF
TGTGCCAGCAGCTTAGAGGTCTGGACAGGGGAATTGACCAACGTCCTGACTTTC
>NA|TRBJ1-5|TRBV7-2|NA
CASSLAAAAVQPQHF
TGTGCCAGCAGCTTAGCGGCGGCAGCTGTCCAGCCCCAGCATTTT
>TRBD2|TRBJ2-7|TRBV7-2|NA
CASSLTPGGAAYEQYF
TGTGCCAGCAGCCTAACCCCCGGGGGGGCCGCCTACGAGCAGTACTTC
>NA|TRBJ1-1|TRBV24-1|once
CATSAAGRGGDGRTEAFF
TGTGCCACCAGTGCCGCGGGCCGCGGGGGAGACGGGAGGACTGAAGCTTTCTTT
>NA|TRBJ1-5|TRBV7-9|once
CASSLGSGPLQPQHF
TGTGCCAGCAGCTTAGGTTCAGGTCCCCTTCAGCCCCAGCATTTT
>NA|TRBJ1-1|TRBV27|NA
CASSPRQTMNTEAFF
TGTGCCAGCAGTCCCAGACAGACCATGAACACTGAAGCTTTCTTT
>NA|TRBJ1-1|TRBV4-1|NA
CASSQGDSYTEAFF
TGCGCCAGCAGCCAAGGAGACAGTTACACTGAAGCTTTCTTT
>TRBD1|TRBJ2-5|TRBV24-1|NA
CATSEPEDGQGESETQYF
TGTGCCACCAGTGAACCAGAGGATGGACAGGGGGAGTCCGAGACCCAGTACTTC
>NA|TRBJ1-5|TRBV28|NA
CASSLSGNQPQHF
TGTGCCAGCAGTTTATCAGGCAATCAGCCCCAGCATTTT
>TRBD1|TRBJ2-2|TRBV13|few
CASRRDRGPGELFF
TGTGCCAGCAGGCGGGACAGGGGGCCCGGGGAGCTGTTTTTT
>TRBD1|TRBJ1-4|TRBV5-4|NA
CATQRQGAPNEKLFF
TGTGCCACTCAACGGCAGGGGGCACCTAATGAAAAACTGTTTTTT